This entry lists 8 T cell receptor beta chains sequenced from one sample in a study of T cell changes during pregnancy in multiple sclerosis. Clones were read by immunoSEQ multiplex PCR, and TCRdb kept only the in-frame ones, dropping some. This sample has under 70,000 clones, with roughly 91% found just once. The sequencing here drew on peripheral blood, taken in the third trimester of pregnancy. These receptors were collected from a female donor in good health, enrolled as a control in a pregnancy study.

The V and J genes are TRBV29-1 and TRBJ1-1, with D possibly matching TRBD1 (5 bases). CDR3 length: 16 residues. The V end was cut by 2 bases, the J end by 3 bases, with 19 bases between. Germline CDR1 reads SQVTM; CDR2 reads ANQGSEA. The CDR3 loop reads CSVEPRLRAEHTEAFF. CDR3 in DNA: TGCAGCGTTGAACCTCGCCTCAGGGCGGAGCACACTGAAGCTTTCTTT. Complete variable domain (other parts from reference TRBV29-1 and TRBJ1-1): SAVISQKPSRDICQRGTSLTIQCQVDSQVTMMFWYRQQPGQSLTLIATANQGSEATYESGFVIDKFPISRPNLTFSTLTVSNMSPEDSSIYLCSVEPRLRAEHTEAFFGQGTRLTVV.

The chain links TRBV28 to TRBJ1-2; 9 nucleotides match TRBD1. Germline V lookup: CDR1 MDHEN, CDR2 SYDVKM. The length of the CDR3 is 15 residues. V was clipped by 4 bases and J by 6 bases; unmatched bases: 9. The CDR3 protein is CASSSGGQGGNGYTF. As DNA, the CDR3 is TGTGCCAGCAGTTCAGGGGGACAGGGAGGGAATGGCTACACCTTC.

The V call is TRBV20-1, the J call TRBJ1-2; D is ambiguous. V gave up 1 base and J gave up 8 bases, with 5 bases separating them. The CDR3 is 10 residues long. Per the germline V gene, CDR1 is DFQATT and CDR2 is SNEGSKA (reference sequence). CDR3: CSARAVGYTF. The CDR3 nucleotides are TGCAGTGCTAGAGCCGTAGGCTACACCTTC.

V usage is TRBV15 and J usage is TRBJ2-7; 8 bases are a match to TRBD2. Germline V gives CDR1 LNHNV, CDR2 YYDKDF (reference sequence). V was pared by 2 bases and J by 9 bases, with 15 bases of the junction left unmatched. The CDR3 extends over 16 amino acids. As DNA, the CDR3 is TGTGCCACCAGCAGAAACTTCGGAGCGGGGGCCTCCTCGCAGTACTTC. Translated, it gives CATSRNFGAGASSQYF.

The chain has TRBV7-9 and TRBJ1-4; D is possibly TRBD1 (6 bases). Germline V CDR1 and CDR2: SEHNR, FQNEAQ (reference sequence). This CDR3 contains 15 residues. Trimming took 5 bases from V and 7 from J, leaving 17 bases between them. This chain's CDR3 is CASSPLGGMAEKLFF. The CDR3 nucleotides read TGTGCCAGCAGCCCTTTAGGGGGTATGGCTGAAAAACTGTTTTTT.

This chain joins TRBV25-1 and TRBJ2-7, with 7 bases that match TRBD1. Germline trimming cut 5 bases from V and 3 bases from J; bases unmatched to any gene: 4. The germline CDR1 and CDR2 sequences are MGHDK and SYGVNS. This CDR3 region has 13 residues. CDR3 protein: CASSPTGNYEQYF. DNA for the CDR3: TGTGCCAGCAGTCCGACAGGGAACTACGAGCAGTACTTC.

In this sample, this clone turned up once. This chain links TRBV7-2 with TRBJ1-2, with 7 positions matching TRBD1. Germline lookup yields CDR1 SGHTA and CDR2 FQGNSA. This CDR3 region has 13 residues. V lost 5 bases to trimming and J lost 4 bases; unmatched junction nucleotides: 4. Here the CDR3 DNA reads TGTGCCAGCAGCAACCGGGACAGCTATGGCTACACCTTC. This gives the protein CASSNRDSYGYTF.

In its sample, this clone was seen once. The V and J genes are TRBV2 and TRBJ1-2; D ambiguous. Looked up from germline, CDR1 is SNHLY and CDR2 is FYNNEI. The CDR3 extends over 14 amino acids. V lost 3 bases and J lost 4, with 12 bases in between. CDR3 sequence (DNA): TGTGCCAGCAGTGACCTCCTCTACAGCTATGGCTACACCTTC. Residues: CASSDLLYSYGYTF. Using reference TRBV2 and TRBJ1-2 for the parts outside the CDR3, the full variable domain is EPEVTQTPSHQVTQMGQEVILRCVPISNHLYFYWYRQILGQKVEFLVSFYNNEISEKSEIFDDQFSVERPDGSNFTLKIRSTKLEDSAMYFCASSDLLYSYGYTFGSGTRLTVV.